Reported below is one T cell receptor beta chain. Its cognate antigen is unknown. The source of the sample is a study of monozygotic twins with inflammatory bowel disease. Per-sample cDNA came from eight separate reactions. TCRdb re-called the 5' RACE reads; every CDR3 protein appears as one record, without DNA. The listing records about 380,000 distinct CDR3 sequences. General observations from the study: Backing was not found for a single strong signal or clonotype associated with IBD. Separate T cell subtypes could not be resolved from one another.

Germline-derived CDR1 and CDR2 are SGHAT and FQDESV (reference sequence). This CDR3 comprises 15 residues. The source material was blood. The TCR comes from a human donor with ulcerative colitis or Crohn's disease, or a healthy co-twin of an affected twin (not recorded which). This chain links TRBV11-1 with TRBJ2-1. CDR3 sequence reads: CASSPQLGSYNEQFF.